The 2 T cell receptor beta chains listed next were all sequenced from one sample in a study of blood T cell repertoires in COVID-19. Assay used: immunoSEQ multiplex PCR; TCRdb lists only in-frame clones, some missing. The table shows tens of thousands of clones, with about nine tenths occurring only once. The sample taken for sequencing was peripheral blood. The receptors were sampled from a man aged 30 to 45 with acute or convalescent COVID-19.

This clone showed up just once. V gene TRBV2 combines with J gene TRBJ1-4, with 8 bases identical to TRBD1. The CDR3 extends over 15 amino acids. Unmatched junction bases numbered 1, after V lost 2 bases and J lost 2 bases. The germline V gene encodes CDR1 SNHLY and CDR2 FYNNEI. In DNA, the CDR3 is TGTGCCAGCAGTGAAAACAGGGGGACTAATGAAAAACTGTTTTTT. Translation gives CASSENRGTNEKLFF.

The chain uses TRBV5-8 and TRBJ2-5, with 13 bases matching TRBD2. Germline assignment: CDR1 SGHTS and CDR2 YDEGEE. The J segment lost 4 bases and the V segment lost 3 bases, leaving 6 bases of the junction unmatched. This CDR3 contains 16 residues. The CDR3 region is CASSSSGLAGVETQYF. In DNA, the CDR3 is TGTGCCAGCAGCTCCAGCGGACTAGCGGGAGTAGAGACCCAGTACTTC. The whole variable domain, remainder taken from reference TRBV5-8 and TRBJ2-5, is EAGVTQSPTHLIKTRGQQATLRCSPISGHTSVYWYQQALGLGLQFLLWYDEGEERNRGNFPPRFSGRQFPNYSSELNVNALELEDSALYLCASSSSGLAGVETQYFGPGTRLLVL.